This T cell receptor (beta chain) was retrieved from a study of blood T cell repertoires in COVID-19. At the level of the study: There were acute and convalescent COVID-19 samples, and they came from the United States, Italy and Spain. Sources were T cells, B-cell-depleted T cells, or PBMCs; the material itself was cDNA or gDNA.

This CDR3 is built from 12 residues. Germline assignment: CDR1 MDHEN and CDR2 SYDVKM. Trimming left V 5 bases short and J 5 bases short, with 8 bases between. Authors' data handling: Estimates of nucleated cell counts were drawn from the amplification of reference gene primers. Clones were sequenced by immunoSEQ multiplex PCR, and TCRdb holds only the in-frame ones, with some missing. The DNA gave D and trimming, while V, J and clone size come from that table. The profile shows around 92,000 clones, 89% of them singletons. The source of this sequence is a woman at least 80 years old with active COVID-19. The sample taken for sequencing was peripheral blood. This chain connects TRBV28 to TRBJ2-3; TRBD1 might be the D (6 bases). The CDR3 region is CASSGTLDTQYF. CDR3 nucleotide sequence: TGTGCCAGCAGTGGGACACTAGATACGCAGTATTTT.